This TCR beta chain was identified in a study of regulatory T cells in long-lasting Graves disease. Library construction for TCR beta used iRepertoire HTBI primers and Arm-PCR of CDR3 regions. TCRdb reanalysed the multiplex PCR reads using MiXCR and keeps one entry per CDR3 protein. The sample yields fewer than 550,000 distinct CDR3 sequences, about 15% seen once. The time point was: newly diagnosed GD, antithyroid drugs for less than 3 months. With RNA extracted from PBMCs as input, the TCR library was made. The same data also went into a second study, on T cells in Graves' hyperthyroidism and ophthalmopathy.

The sequence was collected from a woman aged 40-60 years with Graves disease. Sequenced here: peripheral blood mononuclear cells (PBMCs), sampled at new diagnosis, from a patient treated with antithyroid drugs.

The CDR3 is CASSLTGGRSNTGELFF. CDR3 sequence (DNA): TGTGCCAGCTCTCTAACAGGGGGCCGATCGAACACCGGGGAGCTGTTTTTT. The V call is TRBV18, the J call TRBJ2-2, with 9 bases fitting TRBD1. J lost 0 bases, V lost 6 bases, and 8 bases had no gene match. The CDR3 is 17 amino acids. Germline V gene sequence: CDR1 KGHSH, CDR2 LQKENI.